This T cell receptor (beta chain) is drawn from a study of vaccination effects on CD4 cells after COVID-19. Overall study: A median of 72 days separated the second dose and sampling. Study-level results: Clones arising from infection and from vaccination showed marked clonal contraction late after vaccination.

Pools of viral peptides were used by the ViraFEST assay to expand antigen-specific CD4+ T cells ahead of sequencing. When less than 12 days of culture had elapsed, CD4+ T cells were isolated. Of the BNT162b2 and mRNA-1273 vaccines, participants received two doses of one or the other. They grew approximately 2.1 million PBMC in each well, adding around 10 IU/ml IL-2 and roughly 9.3 ug/ml peptides. It was on days 3 and 7 that half the medium was replaced with IL-2 medium. Sequenced by immunoSEQ multiplex PCR; TCRdb stores in-frame clones only, minus some. The profile shows about 60,000 clones, roughly 78% of them singletons. Note on this clone: Its target is not known.

Sequencing used CD4+ T cells from PBMCs cultured with HCoV-OC43 spike peptides, obtained after COVID-19 vaccination. Specified subset: HCoV-OC43 spike overlapping peptide pool stimulation. This TCR was recovered from a human donor who received a COVID-19 vaccine.

DNA for the CDR3: TGTGCCAGCAGCTTAGGCAGATACCTCTATGGCTACACCTTC. It codes for CASSLGRYLYGYTF. The chain employs TRBV7-9 and TRBJ1-2, with D hard to call. CDR3 length: 14 residues. CDR1 is SEHNR and CDR2 is FQNEAQ in the germline V gene (reference sequence). V was pared by 1 base and J by 4 bases, with 10 bases between.